The clone carrying this T cell receptor beta chain was counted a few times. Primers used in a second PCR of roughly 7 to 12 cycles were a sample-barcoded 5' primer and a J-beta primer mix. Each cDNA molecule received a tag from a template-switch adaptor that had 12 random nucleotides. TCRdb ran MiXCR on the 5' RACE reads and lists one entry per CDR3 protein. The repertoire holds 1.5 million to 2 million distinct CDR3 sequences, with around 48% as singletons. This specimen belongs to a study of blood T cells in healthy people across ages. CDR3 length: 12 residues. The V gene's germline CDR1 is DFQATT and CDR2 SNEGSKA (reference sequence). The draw of peripheral blood yielded roughly 9.4 milliliters from each donor.

The sequencing input was blood. The sequence was obtained from a woman aged 35 to 49 in good health. V gene TRBV20-1 combines with J gene TRBJ2-7; 9 bases fit TRBD1. CDR3 coding DNA: TGCAGGGCGGGACAGGGTAACTACGAGCAGTACTTC. As protein: CRAGQGNYEQYF.